This is a list of T cell receptor beta chains from one sample in a study of T cells in Graves' hyperthyroidism and ophthalmopathy. TCRdb passed the multiplex PCR reads through MiXCR, listing each CDR3 protein once. The data hold about 400,000 distinct CDR3 sequences, with 15% observed a single time. The sample consisted of blood. The receptors shown here come from a woman aged 30 to 39 with Graves' hyperthyroidism. The CDR3 runs from the conserved cysteine through the conserved F or W. Fields, in order: J gene, clone size, D gene, V gene, CDR3 protein, CDR3 DNA. D genes are given only for firm matches. The size field is filled for only some rows; it gives once, few, many or a size class.

>TRBJ1-5|many|NA|TRBV20-1
CSASRAANQPQHF
TGCAGTGCTAGCCGAGCGGCGAATCAGCCCCAGCATTTT
>TRBJ1-2|many|NA|TRBV28
CASSLGGALNGYTF
TGTGCCAGCAGTTTGGGGGGGGCGCTCAATGGCTACACCTTC
>TRBJ1-3|NA|TRBD1|TRBV9
CASSKSGTGVNTIYF
TGTGCCAGCAGCAAATCCGGGACAGGGGTAAACACCATATATTTT
>TRBJ2-7|many|NA|TRBV11-1
CASSLPEWQGGYYEQYF
TGTGCCAGCAGCCTACCTGAGTGGCAGGGGGGATATTACGAGCAGTACTTC
>TRBJ2-3|NA|NA|TRBV2
CASSEFSGGEDTQYF
TGTGCCAGCAGTGAATTTTCAGGAGGGGAGGATACGCAGTATTTT
>TRBJ1-1|NA|NA|TRBV27
CASVSVFGTFF
TGTGCCAGCGTTTCAGTATTCGGGACTTTCTTT
>TRBJ2-7|many|NA|TRBV2
CASSEQGIYEQYF
TGTGCCAGCAGTGAACAGGGAATTTACGAGCAGTACTTC
>TRBJ2-1|NA|NA|TRBV29-1
CSVESYNEQFF
TGCAGCGTTGAAAGCTACAATGAGCAGTTCTTC
>TRBJ2-1|few|TRBD2|TRBV7-9
CASSFTSGRGEQFF
TGTGCCAGCAGCTTTACTAGCGGGAGGGGTGAGCAGTTCTTC
>TRBJ2-2|few|NA|TRBV19
CASSTGVSTGELFF
TGTGCCAGTAGTACAGGGGTTTCCACCGGGGAGCTGTTTTTT
>TRBJ2-7|NA|NA|TRBV12-3/TRBV12-4
CASSFGGVAYEQYF
TGTGCCAGCAGTTTCGGGGGAGTGGCCTACGAGCAGTACTTC
>TRBJ2-7|many|NA|TRBV7-9
CASSSPGTPEEEQYF
TGTGCCAGCAGCTCACCCGGGACACCCGAGGAGGAGCAGTACTTC
>TRBJ2-3|NA|TRBD2|TRBV11-2
CASSLVAGGMQYF
TGTGCCAGCAGCTTAGTAGCGGGAGGGATGCAGTATTTT
>TRBJ2-5|many|TRBD1|TRBV6-2/TRBV6-3
CASSLDRLEETQYF
TGTGCCAGCAGCTTGGACAGGTTAGAAGAGACCCAGTACTTC
>TRBJ1-2|NA|NA|TRBV11-2
CASSLDPGTGFNYGYTF
TGTGCCAGCAGCTTAGATCCCGGGACGGGGTTTAACTATGGCTACACCTTC
>TRBJ2-3|many|NA|TRBV2
CASSERGTLTGTDTQYF
TGTGCCAGCAGTGAGAGGGGGACTCTGACAGGGACAGATACGCAGTATTTT
>TRBJ1-2|few|NA|TRBV27
CASSLGSPAYGYTF
TGTGCCAGCAGTTTAGGTTCCCCAGCCTATGGCTACACCTTC
>TRBJ1-1|NA|NA|TRBV9
CASSAQDSEAFF
TGTGCCAGCAGCGCACAGGACTCCGAAGCTTTCTTT
>TRBJ2-1|many|NA|TRBV7-9
CASSPTEKPFNEQFF
TGTGCCAGCAGCCCCACAGAGAAACCTTTTAATGAGCAGTTCTTC
>TRBJ2-5|NA|NA|TRBV5-1
CASSSNKGGGTPGETQYF
TGCGCCAGCAGCTCCAACAAGGGAGGGGGGACTCCGGGGGAGACCCAGTACTTC
>TRBJ2-7|NA|NA|TRBV28
CASSSTGTPNEQYF
TGTGCCAGCAGTTCGACCGGGACTCCAAACGAGCAGTACTTC
>TRBJ2-2|NA|TRBD2|TRBV19
CASSILTSVVTGELFF
TGTGCCAGTAGTATCCTGACTAGCGTAGTTACCGGGGAGCTGTTTTTT
>TRBJ2-1|NA|TRBD2|TRBV5-1
CASSLLAGAAYNEQFF
TGCGCCAGCAGCTTACTAGCGGGAGCTGCCTACAATGAGCAGTTCTTC
>TRBJ2-7|NA|NA|TRBV9
CASSVAGSEQYF
TGTGCCAGCAGCGTAGCCGGGTCAGAGCAGTACTTC
>TRBJ1-3|few|NA|TRBV20-1
CSARGTSEGPIYF
TGCAGTGCTAGAGGGACCAGCGAGGGCCCCATATATTTT
>TRBJ2-7|many|TRBD1|TRBV6-1
CASRNSQKQGVHYEQYF
TGTGCCAGCAGAAACTCCCAAAAGCAGGGGGTCCACTACGAGCAGTACTTC
>TRBJ2-5|many|NA|TRBV2
CASSEFSQETQYF
TGTGCCAGCAGTGAATTCAGCCAAGAGACCCAGTACTTC
>TRBJ2-7|few|NA|TRBV20-1
CSAVGVYEQYF
TGCAGTGCCGTCGGGGTTTACGAGCAGTACTTC
>TRBJ2-7|NA|TRBD1|TRBV19
CASRRDRTSSYEQYF
TGTGCCAGTAGGAGGGACAGGACAAGCTCCTACGAGCAGTACTTC
>TRBJ2-1|many|NA|TRBV28
CASSGIAETYNEQFF
TGTGCCAGCAGTGGAATAGCGGAAACTTACAATGAGCAGTTCTTC
>TRBJ2-5|many|NA|TRBV11-2
CASSLPQETQYF
TGTGCCAGCAGCCTGCCCCAAGAGACCCAGTACTTC
>TRBJ2-2|many|TRBD2|TRBV6-1
CASKGTSGNTGELFF
TGTGCCAGCAAGGGAACTAGCGGTAACACCGGGGAGCTGTTTTTT
>TRBJ2-7|many|NA|TRBV20-1
CSARDLNQGTEQYF
TGCAGTGCTAGAGATTTGAATCAGGGGACCGAGCAGTACTTC
>TRBJ2-7|many|TRBD1|TRBV12-3/TRBV12-4
CASSPGQGSEQYF
TGTGCCAGCAGTCCAGGACAGGGCTCCGAGCAGTACTTC
>TRBJ2-7|many|TRBD2|TRBV20-1
CSAEGLAGSDEQYF
TGCAGTGCTGAGGGACTAGCGGGAAGCGACGAGCAGTACTTC
>TRBJ2-1|few|TRBD2|TRBV20-1
CSARDPELAGADNEQFF
TGCAGTGCTAGAGATCCGGAACTAGCGGGAGCAGACAATGAGCAGTTCTTC
>TRBJ2-7|NA|TRBD1|TRBV6-2/TRBV6-3
CASISSTGLSYEQYF
TGTGCCAGCATTAGTTCGACAGGGTTATCCTACGAGCAGTACTTC
>TRBJ2-5|NA|TRBD1|TRBV7-2
CASSDNRGWETQYF
TGTGCCAGCAGCGATAACAGGGGGTGGGAGACCCAGTACTTC
>TRBJ2-7|NA|NA|TRBV6-1
CASTPAGSHEQYF
TGTGCCAGCACCCCGGCGGGGTCTCACGAGCAGTACTTC
>TRBJ1-4|many|TRBD1|TRBV7-9
CASSLSAGTEDEKLFF
TGTGCCAGCAGCTTAAGCGCCGGGACAGAGGATGAAAAACTGTTTTTT
>TRBJ2-1|few|NA|TRBV3-1
CASSQQGGLFF
TGTGCCAGCAGCCAGCAAGGAGGGCTGTTCTTC
>TRBJ2-5|few|NA|TRBV11-1
CASSFGRKGYQETQYF
TGTGCCAGCAGCTTTGGCCGGAAGGGATACCAAGAGACCCAGTACTTC
>TRBJ2-3|many|TRBD1|TRBV5-5
CASSLFTTGGADTDTQYF
TGTGCCAGCAGCTTGTTTACGACAGGGGGCGCGGACACAGATACGCAGTATTTT
>TRBJ1-2|NA|NA|TRBV20-1
CSARDQPGGSWDGYTF
TGCAGTGCTAGAGATCAACCGGGGGGCAGTTGGGATGGCTACACCTTC
>TRBJ1-2|few|TRBD1|TRBV4-2
CASNSGTAYGYTF
TGTGCCAGCAATTCCGGGACAGCCTATGGCTACACCTTC
>TRBJ2-1|few|TRBD1|TRBV6-1
CASSGGQGARNEQFF
TGTGCCAGCAGTGGAGGACAGGGGGCGCGGAATGAGCAGTTCTTC
>TRBJ1-4|few|NA|TRBV7-6
CASSLRRGYNEKLFF
TGTGCCAGCAGCTTAAGAAGGGGCTATAATGAAAAACTGTTTTTT
>TRBJ2-3|few|TRBD1|TRBV10-3
CAIRTGGTDTQYF
TGTGCCATCAGGACAGGGGGTACAGATACGCAGTATTTT
>TRBJ2-7|few|NA|TRBV10-3
CAPNSGRGEQYF
TGTGCCCCCAACTCGGGACGGGGCGAGCAGTACTTC
>TRBJ1-1|many|NA|TRBV20-1
CSAPIQNTEAFF
TGCAGTGCTCCTATACAGAACACTGAAGCTTTCTTT
>TRBJ2-1|many|NA|TRBV3-1
CASSQKRDSNEQFF
TGTGCCAGCAGCCAAAAGCGGGACAGCAATGAGCAGTTCTTC
>TRBJ2-1|many|NA|TRBV18
CASSPQAYNEQFF
TGTGCCAGCTCACCACAGGCCTACAATGAGCAGTTCTTC
>TRBJ1-4|once|NA|TRBV6-5
CASSYMDTDNEKLFF
TGTGCCAGCAGTTATATGGACACAGATAATGAAAAACTGTTTTTT
>TRBJ2-3|NA|TRBD2|TRBV27
CASSSSGTSGPLRTDTQYF
TGTGCCAGCAGTTCCTCCGGGACTAGCGGGCCACTCCGCACAGATACGCAGTATTTT
>TRBJ1-3|many|NA|TRBV30
CAWRVGVGNTIYF
TGTGCCTGGAGAGTGGGAGTCGGAAACACCATATATTTT
>TRBJ2-5|many|NA|TRBV18
CASSSPILDQYF
TGTGCCAGCTCATCCCCTATTTTAGACCAGTACTTC
>TRBJ1-1|few|NA|TRBV3-1
CASSLGTYANTEAFF
TGTGCCAGCAGCCTCGGGACCTATGCGAACACTGAAGCTTTCTTT
>TRBJ2-2|many|TRBD2|TRBV11-1
CASSLTGGISGELFF
TGTGCCAGCAGCTTAACGGGAGGGATAAGCGGGGAGCTGTTTTTT
>TRBJ2-2|NA|NA|TRBV19
CASRRIGAGELFF
TGTGCCAGTAGAAGAATCGGTGCCGGGGAGCTGTTTTTT